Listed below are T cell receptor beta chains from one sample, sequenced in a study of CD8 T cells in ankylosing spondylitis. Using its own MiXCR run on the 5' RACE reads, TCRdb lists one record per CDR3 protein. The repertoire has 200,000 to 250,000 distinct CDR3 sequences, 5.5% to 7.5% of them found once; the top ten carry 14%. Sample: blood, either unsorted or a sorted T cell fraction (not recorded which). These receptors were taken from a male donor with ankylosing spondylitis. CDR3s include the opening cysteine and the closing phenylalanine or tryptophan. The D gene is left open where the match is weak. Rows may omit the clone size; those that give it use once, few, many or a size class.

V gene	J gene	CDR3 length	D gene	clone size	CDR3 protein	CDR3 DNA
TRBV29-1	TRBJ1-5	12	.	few	CSVQAGNQPQHF	TGCAGCGTTCAAGCTGGCAATCAGCCCCAGCATTTT
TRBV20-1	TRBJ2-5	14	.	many	CSARDVGYQETQYF	TGCAGTGCTAGAGATGTCGGATACCAAGAGACCCAGTACTTC
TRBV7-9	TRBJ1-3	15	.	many	CASSLAARLGNTIYF	TGTGCCAGCAGCTTAGCGGCCAGGTTGGGAAACACCATATATTTT
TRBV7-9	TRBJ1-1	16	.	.	CASSLSPGEGNTEAFF	TGTGCCAGCAGCTTAAGCCCTGGGGAGGGGAACACTGAAGCTTTCTTT
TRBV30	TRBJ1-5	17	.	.	CAWSVHRGAGPNQPQHF	TGTGCCTGGAGTGTACACCGGGGCGCGGGACCTAATCAGCCCCAGCATTTT
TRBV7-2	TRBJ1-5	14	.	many	CASSFLTQNQPQHF	TGTGCCAGCAGCTTTTTGACACAGAATCAGCCCCAGCATTTT
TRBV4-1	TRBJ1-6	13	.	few	CATGPGGHSPLHF	TGCGCCACCGGACCCGGCGGGCATTCACCCCTCCACTTT
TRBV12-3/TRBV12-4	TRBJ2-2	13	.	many	CASSWTVTGELFF	TGTGCCAGCAGCTGGACAGTAACCGGGGAGCTGTTTTTT
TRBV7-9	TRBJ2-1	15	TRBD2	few	CASSSTSGSRNEQFF	TGTGCCAGCAGCTCAACTAGCGGGAGTCGGAATGAGCAGTTCTTC
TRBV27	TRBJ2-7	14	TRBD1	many	CASSLRDRGWEQYF	TGTGCCAGCAGTTTGCGGGACAGGGGTTGGGAGCAGTACTTC
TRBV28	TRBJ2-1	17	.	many	CASSSMTAPRGYNEQFF	TGTGCCAGCAGTTCTATGACTGCTCCTAGAGGCTACAATGAGCAGTTCTTC
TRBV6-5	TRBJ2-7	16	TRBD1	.	CASSYFTTGEGSEQYF	TGTGCCAGCAGTTACTTCACGACAGGGGAAGGTTCCGAGCAGTACTTC
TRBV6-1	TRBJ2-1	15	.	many	CASSPGTYSYNEQFF	TGTGCCAGCAGCCCCGGGACATACTCCTACAATGAGCAGTTCTTC
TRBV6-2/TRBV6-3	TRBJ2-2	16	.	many	CASSYSEGGYTGELFF	TGTGCCAGCAGTTACTCGGAGGGGGGATACACCGGGGAGCTGTTTTTT
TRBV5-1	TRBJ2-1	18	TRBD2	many	CASSSRSALAASYNEQFF	TGCGCCAGCAGCTCCCGAAGCGCACTAGCGGCCTCCTACAATGAGCAGTTCTTC
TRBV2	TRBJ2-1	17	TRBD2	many	CASSSRGSSSSYNEQFF	TGTGCCAGCAGTAGCCGCGGGAGTAGTAGCTCCTACAATGAGCAGTTCTTC
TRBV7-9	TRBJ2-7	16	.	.	CASSSSDSFIPYEQYF	TGTGCCAGCAGCTCCTCGGACAGCTTTATCCCCTACGAGCAGTACTTC
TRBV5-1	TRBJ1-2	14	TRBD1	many	CASRVPGQVYGYTF	TGCGCCAGCAGGGTTCCGGGACAGGTCTATGGCTACACCTTC
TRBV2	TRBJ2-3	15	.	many	CAAMRWGSSADTQYF	TGTGCCGCCATGCGTTGGGGGAGCAGCGCAGATACGCAGTATTTT
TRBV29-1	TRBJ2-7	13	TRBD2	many	CSVAQGGTDEQYF	TGCAGCGTTGCTCAGGGAGGGACCGACGAGCAGTACTTC
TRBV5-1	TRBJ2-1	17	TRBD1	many	CASSLVRQGAPRNEQFF	TGCGCCAGCAGCTTGGTCCGACAGGGGGCCCCACGGAATGAGCAGTTCTTC
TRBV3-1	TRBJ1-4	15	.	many	CASSQGETTNEKLFF	TGTGCCAGCAGCCAAGGGGAAACAACTAATGAAAAACTGTTTTTT
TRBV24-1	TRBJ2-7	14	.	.	CATSDTGHGYEQYF	TGTGCCACCAGTGATACCGGACATGGCTACGAGCAGTACTTC
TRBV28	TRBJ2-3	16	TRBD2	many	CASSPHGGLSADTQYF	TGTGCCAGCAGCCCCCATGGGGGACTATCCGCAGATACGCAGTATTTT
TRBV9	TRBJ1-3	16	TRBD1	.	CASSGRQGSSGNTIYF	TGTGCCAGCAGCGGAAGACAGGGTAGCTCTGGAAACACCATATATTTT
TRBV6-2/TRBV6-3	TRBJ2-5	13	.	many	CASSYRGEETQYF	TGTGCCAGCAGTTACCGGGGCGAGGAGACCCAGTACTTC
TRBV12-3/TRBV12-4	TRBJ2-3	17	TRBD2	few	CASSLVNLGLDIDTQYF	TGTGCCAGCAGTTTAGTCAATCTGGGACTAGACATAGATACGCAGTATTTT